This is a list of T cell receptor beta chains from one sample in a study of T cell repertoires in cytomegalovirus infection. Via MiXCR, TCRdb re-called the reads, giving one row per CDR3 protein. The data contain 76,000 or so distinct CDR3 sequences, 3.7% of them seen just once; the ten biggest clones take up 3.5% to 6%. The sample taken for sequencing was PBMCs. These receptors originate from a human donor in good health (CMV status not recorded). Some clones in this sample may be carry-over from other donors' samples. Both conserved end residues are part of each CDR3. D genes are given only for firm matches. Size is omitted from some rows. Given values are once, few, many or a class for expanded clones.

d_gene,abundance,v_gene,j_gene,CDR3aa,CDR3nt
.,many,TRBV28,TRBJ1-5,CASSFPAGRRSNQPQHF,TGTGCCAGCAGTTTCCCGGCGGGGCGGCGGAGCAATCAGCCCCAGCATTTT
.,.,TRBV7-2,TRBJ2-7,CASSRDRHQCF,TGTGCCAGCAGCCGCGATCGGCATCAGTGCTTC
.,many,TRBV5-4,TRBJ2-7,CASSLSFLFNEQYF,TGTGCCAGCAGCTTGTCTTTCCTATTCAACGAGCAGTACTTC
.,many,TRBV7-2,TRBJ2-3,CASSSLDTDTQYF,TGTGCCAGCAGCTCCTTGGACACAGATACGCAGTATTTT
.,many,TRBV27,TRBJ1-3,CASSLQGQAGNTIYF,TGTGCCAGCAGTTTACAGGGGCAGGCTGGAAACACCATATATTTT
.,many,TRBV7-9,TRBJ1-1,CASTPSGDTEAFF,TGTGCCAGCACCCCTTCAGGGGACACTGAAGCTTTCTTT
.,many,TRBV5-1,TRBJ1-1,CASSPRPENTEAFF,TGCGCCAGCAGCCCGAGGCCGGAGAACACTGAAGCTTTCTTT
.,many,TRBV7-2,TRBJ2-3,CASSFIKSTDTQYF,TGTGCCAGCAGCTTCATCAAAAGCACAGATACGCAGTATTTT
.,many,TRBV12-3/TRBV12-4,TRBJ1-2,CASPPPTAFSYGYTF,TGTGCCAGCCCTCCCCCGACAGCGTTCAGCTATGGCTACACCTTC
.,many,TRBV28,TRBJ1-2,CASSSDGLYGYTF,TGTGCCAGCAGTTCTGACGGCCTCTATGGCTACACCTTC
.,many,TRBV7-2,TRBJ2-5,CASSLLRELQETQYF,TGTGCCAGCAGCTTACTGAGAGAGCTTCAAGAGACCCAGTACTTC
.,many,TRBV7-3,TRBJ2-1,CASSLTGDHNEQFF,TGTGCCAGCAGCTTGACGGGGGACCACAATGAGCAGTTCTTC
.,many,TRBV4-3,TRBJ2-3,CASSQAASVQITDTQYF,TGCGCCAGCAGCCAAGCGGCGTCGGTGCAGATCACAGATACGCAGTATTTT
.,many,TRBV2,TRBJ1-4,CASTIRTQGEKLFF,TGTGCCAGCACCATTCGGACCCAGGGTGAAAAACTGTTTTTT
.,many,TRBV6-2/TRBV6-3,TRBJ2-7,CASSFATAGGYEQYF,TGTGCCAGCAGTTTCGCGACGGCAGGCGGGTACGAGCAGTACTTC
.,many,TRBV27,TRBJ2-2,CASSFWAGGSGTGELFF,TGTGCCAGCAGTTTTTGGGCCGGGGGATCGGGCACCGGGGAGCTGTTTTTT
TRBD2,many,TRBV7-2,TRBJ2-3,CASSQRTSGISTDTQYF,TGTGCCAGCAGCCAGCGGACTAGCGGGATAAGCACAGATACGCAGTATTTT
TRBD1,many,TRBV10-3,TRBJ2-1,CAISGGQTYNEQFF,TGTGCCATCAGTGGGGGACAGACCTACAATGAGCAGTTCTTC
.,many,TRBV7-6,TRBJ2-3,CASSPRPTDTQYF,TGTGCCAGCAGCCCTCGGCCCACAGATACGCAGTATTTT
.,many,TRBV12-3/TRBV12-4,TRBJ1-5,CASSTIQGTNQPQHF,TGTGCCAGCAGTACTATACAGGGTACTAATCAGCCCCAGCATTTT
TRBD1,many,TRBV19,TRBJ1-5,CASRPFRQGGQPQHF,TGTGCCAGTAGACCCTTCCGACAGGGTGGACAGCCCCAGCATTTT
TRBD1,many,TRBV27,TRBJ2-4,CASSYGQGPPKNIQYF,TGTGCCAGCAGTTACGGACAGGGGCCCCCCAAAAACATTCAGTACTTC
.,many,TRBV7-2,TRBJ2-6,CASSLDVRIWTAGANVLTF,TGTGCCAGCAGCTTAGACGTCCGGATCTGGACAGCTGGGGCCAACGTCCTGACTTTC
TRBD2,many,TRBV6-1,TRBJ2-7,CAISSGGTYEQYF,TGTGCCATCAGCAGCGGGGGCACCTACGAGCAGTACTTC
.,many,TRBV15,TRBJ2-7,CATSSSRTTYEQYF,TGTGCCACCAGCAGCTCCAGGACTACCTACGAGCAGTACTTC
.,many,TRBV12-3/TRBV12-4,TRBJ2-3,CASSFGSWLKQGTDTQYF,TGTGCCAGCAGTTTTGGTAGTTGGCTCAAACAGGGCACAGATACGCAGTATTTT
.,many,TRBV7-2,TRBJ2-5,CASSRRKQETQYF,TGTGCCAGCAGCCGACGAAAGCAAGAGACCCAGTACTTC
TRBD2,many,TRBV6-2/TRBV6-3,TRBJ2-3,CASSRLAAITDTQYF,TGTGCCAGCAGTCGACTAGCGGCGATCACAGATACGCAGTATTTT
.,many,TRBV7-2,TRBJ2-5,CASSRGGADGTQYF,TGTGCCAGCAGCCGCGGGGGCGCTGACGGGACCCAGTACTTC
TRBD2,many,TRBV11-1,TRBJ2-2,CASSLGRLAGPGELFF,TGTGCCAGCAGCTTAGGTCGCCTAGCGGGCCCCGGGGAGCTGTTTTTT
TRBD1,many,TRBV7-9,TRBJ1-1,CASSLARTGGNEAFF,TGTGCCAGCAGCTTAGCCAGGACAGGGGGGAATGAAGCTTTCTTT
.,many,TRBV6-2/TRBV6-3,TRBJ2-7,CASMPDLSLSYEQYF,TGTGCCAGCATGCCGGACCTATCACTATCCTACGAGCAGTACTTC
.,many,TRBV10-2,TRBJ2-7,CASRVREGNEQYF,TGCGCCAGCAGGGTCAGGGAAGGTAACGAGCAGTACTTC
TRBD1,few,TRBV14,TRBJ1-4,CASSQPGQGVFF,TGTGCCAGCAGCCAACCCGGACAGGGAGTGTTTTTT
.,many,TRBV7-2,TRBJ2-3,CANRDPLGPDTQYF,TGTGCCAACCGGGACCCGTTGGGGCCAGATACGCAGTATTTT
TRBD1,many,TRBV10-3,TRBJ1-3,CAISETQGAGNTIYF,TGTGCCATCAGTGAGACCCAGGGGGCCGGAAACACCATATATTTT
.,many,TRBV7-8,TRBJ2-7,CASTLRETDLYEQYF,TGTGCCAGCACCCTTAGAGAAACAGACCTCTACGAGCAGTACTTC
.,many,TRBV7-2,TRBJ2-7,CASSSLGNSYEQYF,TGTGCCAGCAGCTCGTTGGGCAACTCCTACGAGCAGTACTTC
.,many,TRBV28,TRBJ2-5,CASSLYMETQYF,TGTGCCAGCAGTTTATATATGGAGACCCAGTACTTC
TRBD1,many,TRBV7-8,TRBJ1-2,CASSLFQTGVYGYTF,TGTGCCAGCAGCTTATTCCAAACAGGGGTCTATGGCTACACCTTC
TRBD1,many,TRBV7-3,TRBJ2-5,CASSQTGVETQYF,TGTGCCAGCAGTCAGACAGGGGTAGAGACCCAGTACTTC
.,many,TRBV7-6,TRBJ2-5,CASSLYQGQETQYF,TGTGCCAGCAGCTTATACCAGGGCCAAGAGACCCAGTACTTC
TRBD1,many,TRBV20-1,TRBJ2-5,CSAGTGERTQYF,TGCAGTGCTGGGACAGGGGAAAGGACCCAGTACTTC
.,many,TRBV20-1,TRBJ2-3,CSAGRAGASTDTQYF,TGCAGTGCCGGCCGGGCAGGGGCTAGCACAGATACGCAGTATTTT
TRBD1,many,TRBV2,TRBJ1-1,CASSRQGLGAFF,TGTGCCAGCAGTCGACAGGGCCTGGGGGCTTTCTTT
.,many,TRBV5-1,TRBJ2-7,CASRAEPGSTYEQYF,TGCGCCAGCAGAGCGGAACCGGGTTCCACCTACGAGCAGTACTTC
.,many,TRBV30,TRBJ2-5,CAWSVTGAETQYF,TGTGCCTGGAGTGTAACCGGGGCAGAGACCCAGTACTTC
.,many,TRBV7-3,TRBJ2-1,CASSQTRLNEQFF,TGTGCCAGCAGCCAAACCCGCCTCAATGAGCAGTTCTTC
.,.,TRBV2,TRBJ1-5,CASSEEGGAGNQPQHF,TGTGCCAGCAGTGAGGAGGGAGGAGCGGGCAATCAGCCCCAGCATTTT
.,many,TRBV7-8,TRBJ2-5,CASSSFQARQETQYF,TGTGCCAGCAGCTCCTTTCAGGCTCGGCAAGAGACCCAGTACTTC
.,many,TRBV11-2,TRBJ1-4,CASSLEPGPSEKLFF,TGTGCCAGCAGCTTAGAGCCGGGGCCGAGCGAAAAACTGTTTTTT
.,many,TRBV7-8,TRBJ1-4,CASSPARRLFF,TGTGCCAGCAGCCCCGCGCGGAGGCTGTTTTTT
.,many,TRBV6-2/TRBV6-3,TRBJ2-1,CASSSALSYNEQFF,TGTGCCAGCAGCTCAGCGCTTTCCTACAATGAGCAGTTCTTC